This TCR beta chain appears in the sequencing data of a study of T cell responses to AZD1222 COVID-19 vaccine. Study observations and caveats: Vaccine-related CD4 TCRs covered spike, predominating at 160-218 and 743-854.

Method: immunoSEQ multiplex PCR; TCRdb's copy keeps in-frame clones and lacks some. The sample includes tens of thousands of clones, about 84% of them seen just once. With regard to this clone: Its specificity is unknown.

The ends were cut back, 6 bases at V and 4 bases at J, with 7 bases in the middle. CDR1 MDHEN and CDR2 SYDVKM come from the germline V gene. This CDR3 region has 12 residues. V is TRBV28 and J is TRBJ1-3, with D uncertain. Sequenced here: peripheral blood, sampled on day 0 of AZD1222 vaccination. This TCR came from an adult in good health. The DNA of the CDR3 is TGTGCCAGCAGCATAGCGGGAAACACCATATATTTT. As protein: CASSIAGNTIYF.